A selection of T cell receptor beta chains follows, all from one sample in a study of cytomegalovirus exposure and HLA in healthy donors. Sequencing used immunoSEQ multiplex PCR; TCRdb keeps in-frame clones, though not all of them. The sample lists roughly 130,000 clones, around 79% occurring once. Sequences were obtained from PBMCs. The receptors originated from a middle-aged woman in good health and CMV-seropositive. The CDR3 runs from the conserved cysteine through the conserved F or W. D genes are given only for firm matches. Only some rows state a clone size, as once, few, many or a class for expanded clones.

cdr3_nt: TGTGCCAGCAATTCAGGGGCAAGCTATGGCTACACCTTC
cdr3_aa: CASNSGASYGYTF
v_call: TRBV2
clone_size: .
d_call: .
j_call: TRBJ1-2

cdr3_nt: TGTGCCAGCAGCTTGACTAGCGGCAACAATGAGCAGTTCTTC
cdr3_aa: CASSLTSGNNEQFF
v_call: TRBV7-9
clone_size: .
d_call: TRBD2
j_call: TRBJ2-1

cdr3_nt: TGTGCCAGCAGTAGGACAGGGTTTACTGAAGCTTTCTTT
cdr3_aa: CASSRTGFTEAFF
v_call: TRBV6-5
clone_size: .
d_call: TRBD1
j_call: TRBJ1-1

cdr3_nt: TGTGCCAGCAGTGAAGTGACAGGGGGCGGTCAGCCCCAGCATTTT
cdr3_aa: CASSEVTGGGQPQHF
v_call: TRBV6-1
clone_size: .
d_call: TRBD1
j_call: TRBJ1-5

cdr3_nt: TGTGCCAGCAGTTTAGGGACTAGCGGGAGTCTTCGGGGCAATGAGCAGTTCTTC
cdr3_aa: CASSLGTSGSLRGNEQFF
v_call: TRBV27
clone_size: few
d_call: TRBD2
j_call: TRBJ2-1

cdr3_nt: TGTGCCAGCAGTTTAGGCAGGGGAAATGGCTACACCTTC
cdr3_aa: CASSLGRGNGYTF
v_call: TRBV28
clone_size: .
d_call: .
j_call: TRBJ1-2

cdr3_nt: TGTGCCAGCAGCCGTTTCACTAGCGGGAGTCATGAGCAGTTCTTC
cdr3_aa: CASSRFTSGSHEQFF
v_call: TRBV28
clone_size: few
d_call: TRBD2
j_call: TRBJ2-1

cdr3_nt: TGCGCCAGCAGCATTGGGCCCCGCGGCGGGGGGGTTTCGGAGACCCAGTACTTC
cdr3_aa: CASSIGPRGGGVSETQYF
v_call: TRBV5-1
clone_size: .
d_call: TRBD2
j_call: TRBJ2-5

cdr3_nt: TGCGCCAGCAGGCAACAAGGGGGCGATGGCTACACCTTC
cdr3_aa: CASRQQGGDGYTF
v_call: TRBV4-3
clone_size: .
d_call: TRBD1
j_call: TRBJ1-2

cdr3_nt: TGTGCCAGCAGCTTAGGGGGCGGGGCCACTGAAGCCTTCTTT
cdr3_aa: CASSLGGGATEAFF
v_call: TRBV7-9
clone_size: .
d_call: .
j_call: TRBJ1-1

cdr3_nt: TGTGCCAGCAGTTTACCCGGGACAGGGCTAAACTATGGCTACACCTTC
cdr3_aa: CASSLPGTGLNYGYTF
v_call: TRBV28
clone_size: once
d_call: TRBD1
j_call: TRBJ1-2

cdr3_nt: TGTGCCAGTAGTATAGGACAGGGGGTCGGCGAGCAGTACTTC
cdr3_aa: CASSIGQGVGEQYF
v_call: TRBV19
clone_size: .
d_call: TRBD1
j_call: TRBJ2-7

cdr3_nt: TGTGCCAGCAGTCCGGGGACTTCCTCCTACAATGAGCAGTTCTTC
cdr3_aa: CASSPGTSSYNEQFF
v_call: TRBV6-1
clone_size: .
d_call: .
j_call: TRBJ2-1

cdr3_nt: TGTGCCAGCAGCCTAAATCCGGGTGAAAAACTGTTTTTT
cdr3_aa: CASSLNPGEKLFF
v_call: TRBV7-3
clone_size: once
d_call: .
j_call: TRBJ1-4

cdr3_nt: TGTGCCAGCAGCCAAGCTTGGCGGATTGAGACCCAGTACTTC
cdr3_aa: CASSQAWRIETQYF
v_call: TRBV14
clone_size: .
d_call: .
j_call: TRBJ2-5

cdr3_nt: TGTGCCAGCAGCCCTCGGACAGGGGCCGTGTACGAGCAGTACTTC
cdr3_aa: CASSPRTGAVYEQYF
v_call: TRBV6-5
clone_size: .
d_call: TRBD1
j_call: TRBJ2-7

cdr3_nt: TGTGCCAGCCAAAGGGACAGCGGACTGTTTTTT
cdr3_aa: CASQRDSGLFF
v_call: TRBV2
clone_size: .
d_call: TRBD1
j_call: TRBJ1-4

cdr3_nt: TGCGCCAGCAGCCAAGAAATGGGGGGTGGTTATGGCTACACCTTC
cdr3_aa: CASSQEMGGGYGYTF
v_call: TRBV4-3
clone_size: .
d_call: .
j_call: TRBJ1-2

cdr3_nt: TGTGCCAGCAGGGCCGGGACAGATAATTCACCCCTCCACTTT
cdr3_aa: CASRAGTDNSPLHF
v_call: TRBV2
clone_size: .
d_call: TRBD1
j_call: TRBJ1-6

cdr3_nt: TGTGCCAGCAGGTGGACAACCGGTCAGCCCCAGCATTTT
cdr3_aa: CASRWTTGQPQHF
v_call: TRBV6-1
clone_size: .
d_call: .
j_call: TRBJ1-5

cdr3_nt: TGCGCCAGCAGGGCGGGAGGTTATACCGGGGAGCTGTTTTTT
cdr3_aa: CASRAGGYTGELFF
v_call: TRBV5-1
clone_size: .
d_call: TRBD2
j_call: TRBJ2-2

cdr3_nt: TGTGCCAGCAGTTCTCCCGGGCGGGTGAGCACTGAAGCTTTCTTT
cdr3_aa: CASSSPGRVSTEAFF
v_call: TRBV6-5
clone_size: .
d_call: .
j_call: TRBJ1-1

cdr3_nt: TGTGCCAGCAGCTTAAGTCAGGGGGCGGGCGAGCAGTACTTC
cdr3_aa: CASSLSQGAGEQYF
v_call: TRBV11-3
clone_size: .
d_call: TRBD1
j_call: TRBJ2-7

cdr3_nt: TGTGCCAGCAGCACATCCGGGACTGTGTATGGCTACACCTTC
cdr3_aa: CASSTSGTVYGYTF
v_call: TRBV7-8
clone_size: few
d_call: .
j_call: TRBJ1-2

cdr3_nt: TGTGCCAGCAGCGTAGCCCCCGGGACTAGCGGGAGCAATGAGCAGTTCTTC
cdr3_aa: CASSVAPGTSGSNEQFF
v_call: TRBV9
clone_size: .
d_call: TRBD2
j_call: TRBJ2-1

cdr3_nt: TGCGCCAGCAGCCTATCGGGACAGGGATTCTACGAGCAGTACTTC
cdr3_aa: CASSLSGQGFYEQYF
v_call: TRBV4-1
clone_size: .
d_call: TRBD1
j_call: TRBJ2-7

cdr3_nt: TGCGCCAGCAGCCCCGGACAGGCTCGGGAGACCCAGTACTTC
cdr3_aa: CASSPGQARETQYF
v_call: TRBV5-1
clone_size: .
d_call: TRBD1
j_call: TRBJ2-5

cdr3_nt: TGTGCCAGCAGTCTGAAGGGGGCGATTTTGAGAGGCTACACCTTC
cdr3_aa: CASSLKGAILRGYTF
v_call: TRBV6-5
clone_size: .
d_call: TRBD1
j_call: TRBJ1-2

cdr3_nt: TGCAGCTTCCACGTGGGACTAGCGGGAGAACGAGAGACCCAGTACTTC
cdr3_aa: CSFHVGLAGERETQYF
v_call: TRBV29-1
clone_size: .
d_call: TRBD2
j_call: TRBJ2-5

cdr3_nt: TGCAGCATTCGCCGGGGGGATACGCAGTATTTT
cdr3_aa: CSIRRGDTQYF
v_call: TRBV29-1
clone_size: .
d_call: .
j_call: TRBJ2-3

cdr3_nt: TGTGCCAGCAGCCCTTCCGGGACAGGGGCCGGGGAGCTGTTTTTT
cdr3_aa: CASSPSGTGAGELFF
v_call: TRBV7-6
clone_size: .
d_call: TRBD1
j_call: TRBJ2-2

cdr3_nt: TGCGCCAGCAGCTTGGGTACTTCGAACACCGGGGAGCTGTTTTTT
cdr3_aa: CASSLGTSNTGELFF
v_call: TRBV5-1
clone_size: .
d_call: .
j_call: TRBJ2-2

cdr3_nt: TGTGCCAGCAGTTTAGCGGCTAGCGATACCTACGAGCAGTACTTC
cdr3_aa: CASSLAASDTYEQYF
v_call: TRBV27
clone_size: .
d_call: .
j_call: TRBJ2-7

cdr3_nt: TGTGCCGGCGATAGCGGGGGGGCGGCAGATACGCAGTATTTT
cdr3_aa: CAGDSGGAADTQYF
v_call: TRBV6-1
clone_size: few
d_call: TRBD2
j_call: TRBJ2-3

cdr3_nt: TGTGCCAGCAGCTCCTACAGGGTGGATGAAAAACTGTTTTTT
cdr3_aa: CASSSYRVDEKLFF
v_call: TRBV5-6
clone_size: .
d_call: .
j_call: TRBJ1-4

cdr3_nt: TGTGCCAGCAGCCGGGACAGAAACAAAATCGAGCAGTACTTC
cdr3_aa: CASSRDRNKIEQYF
v_call: TRBV11-1
clone_size: few
d_call: TRBD1
j_call: TRBJ2-7

cdr3_nt: TGCGCCAGCAGCCAACCAGGGGGCCCAACTGAAGCTTTCTTT
cdr3_aa: CASSQPGGPTEAFF
v_call: TRBV4-1
clone_size: .
d_call: TRBD1
j_call: TRBJ1-1

cdr3_nt: TGTGCCAGCAGCGAGGCTAGCGGGAGGGGATACAATGAGCAGTTCTTC
cdr3_aa: CASSEASGRGYNEQFF
v_call: TRBV6-4
clone_size: .
d_call: TRBD2
j_call: TRBJ2-1

cdr3_nt: TGTGCCAGCAGCTTAGGGCAGGGGTCTGGGGCCAACGTCCTGACTTTC
cdr3_aa: CASSLGQGSGANVLTF
v_call: TRBV11-3
clone_size: .
d_call: .
j_call: TRBJ2-6

cdr3_nt: TGCAGCGTTCTACAGGGGTTCAATGAGCAGTTCTTC
cdr3_aa: CSVLQGFNEQFF
v_call: TRBV29-1
clone_size: .
d_call: TRBD1
j_call: TRBJ2-1

cdr3_nt: TGTGCCAGCAGACTCGGGACAGGGACATTAAACACCTTC
cdr3_aa: CASRLGTGTLNTF
v_call: TRBV6-6
clone_size: .
d_call: TRBD1
j_call: TRBJ1-2